The T cell receptor (beta chain) under discussion was sequenced for a study of blood T cell repertoires in COVID-19 (dated by TCRdb to the early 2020s). The study in broad terms: Collaborator samples came from the United States, Italy and Spain and covered acute and convalescent phases of COVID-19. The material from the prospective study consisted of cDNA or gDNA derived from T cells, B-cell-depleted T cells, or PBMCs. The dataset comprised deeply sampled blood TCRbeta repertoires from subjects exposed to, actively infected with, or recovered from COVID-19. A freely available public database, intended as a resource for researchers studying the immune response to SARS-CoV-2, is where the repertoires were released. The samples were drawn from two sources: the first 160 participants of the ongoing ImmuneRACE study, and fewer than 1,500 subjects contributed by 6 global collaborators. Sample metadata almost always included a de-identified subject ID, COVID-19 status, age in years and sex. Where available, HLA class I and class II types were taken from metadata supplied by the sample provider and were not determined by assay-based typing.

The collaborating institutions used their own protocols to collect whole blood in K2EDTA tubes. For TCRbeta analysis, collaborators shipped samples as frozen whole blood, isolated PBMCs, or DNA extracted from either of those sample types. Its CDR3 holds 15 amino acids, cysteine through phenylalanine. Only CDR3 DNA is held: 45 bases, read in frame from base 1. The germline V and J ends show losses of 4 bases and 9 bases respectively, and no gene match explains 9 bases of the junction. CDR1 and CDR2, per the germline V gene, are SNHLY and FYNNEI. TCRbeta CDR3 regions were amplified from genomic DNA using the immunoSEQ Assay, a bias-controlled multiplex PCR. As for the original processing: The number of nucleated cells in each sample was estimated by amplification of reference gene primers within the assay. To quantify the absolute abundance of each unique TCRbeta CDR3 rearrangement, sequence reads were collapsed and filtered. For each sample, productive Simpson clonality was calculated by taking the square root of Simpson's diversity index across productive rearrangements. TCRdb limited this immuneACCESS table to in-frame rearrangements with V and J called. A share of clones is missing; checked studies link under half to unresolved V genes, and the rest is unexplained. V, J and clone size were drawn from that table, and D and trimming were deduced from the DNA. Recorded for this sample are just under 150,000 clones; 87% of them occurred a single time. The ten largest clones take up roughly 8% of the sample.

A word on this clone: The antigen it recognizes is unknown. Per-base qualities were not stored, and no clone one base away is much larger.

General study outcomes and caveats: How much clinical and demographic metadata was included differed by source and by participant, and the metadata was provided uncurated.

The sequencing input was peripheral blood. The chain links TRBV2 with TRBJ2-5, and 12 bases in between align with TRBD2. This receptor was obtained from a woman aged 45 to 65 with active or convalescent COVID-19. The CDR3 protein is CASSGASGGAGAQYF. The bases read TGTGCCAGCAGTGGGGCTAGCGGGGGGGCCGGGGCCCAGTACTTC.